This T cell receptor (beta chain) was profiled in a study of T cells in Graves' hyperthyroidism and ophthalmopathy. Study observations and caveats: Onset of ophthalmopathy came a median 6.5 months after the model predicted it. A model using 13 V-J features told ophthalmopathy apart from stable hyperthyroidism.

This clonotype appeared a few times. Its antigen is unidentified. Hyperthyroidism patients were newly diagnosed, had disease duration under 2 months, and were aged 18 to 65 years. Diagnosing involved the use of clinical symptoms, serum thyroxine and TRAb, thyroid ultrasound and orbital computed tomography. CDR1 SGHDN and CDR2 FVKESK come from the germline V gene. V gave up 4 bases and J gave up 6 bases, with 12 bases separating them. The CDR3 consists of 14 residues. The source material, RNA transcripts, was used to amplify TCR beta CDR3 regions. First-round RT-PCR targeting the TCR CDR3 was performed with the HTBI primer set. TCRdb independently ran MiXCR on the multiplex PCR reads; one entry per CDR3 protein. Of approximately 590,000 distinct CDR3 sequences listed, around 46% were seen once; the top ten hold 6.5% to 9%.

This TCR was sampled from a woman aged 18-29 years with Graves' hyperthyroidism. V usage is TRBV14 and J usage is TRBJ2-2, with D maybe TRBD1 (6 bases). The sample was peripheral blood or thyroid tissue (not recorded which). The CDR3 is CASSLFQGSGELFF. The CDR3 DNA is TGTGCCAGCAGCCTATTCCAGGGGTCCGGGGAGCTGTTTTTT.